The 21 T cell receptor beta chains reported below all come from one sample, sequenced in a study of T cells in localized non-small cell lung cancer. Assay: immunoSEQ multiplex PCR; the TCRdb copy retains only in-frame clones and omits some. The profile covers more than 25,000 clones, with 88% appearing a single time and about an eighth taken by the ten largest. The starting material was peripheral blood, obtained before any cancer treatment. The source is a female donor older than 55 with stage III squamous cell lung carcinoma.

The chain uses TRBV4-1 and TRBJ2-1; 15 bases fit TRBD2. The CDR3 loop spans 18 amino acids. Germline V gene sequence: CDR1 MGHRA, CDR2 YSYEKL. J gave up 6 bases and V 5 bases, and 11 bases lay outside the gene matches. CDR3 in DNA: TGCGCCAGCAGCGAACAACCCCGGACTAGCGGGAGGGCCAATGAGCAGTTCTTC. This codes for CASSEQPRTSGRANEQFF.

V is TRBV21-1 and J is TRBJ1-5; the tabulated D call, TRBD1, remains unverified against the DNA. TRBV21-1 is a documented pseudogene. The CDR3 length is 16 residues. The CDR3: CASSKWGTGGNQPQHF. As DNA, the CDR3 is TGTGCCAGCAGCAAGTGGGGGACAGGGGGCAATCAGCCCCAGCATTTT.

Only a few counts were recorded for this clone. V gene TRBV11-2 combines with J gene TRBJ1-2; TRBD1 aligns across 7 bases. This CDR3 contains 13 residues. CDR1 and CDR2 from the germline V gene are SGHAT and FQNNGV. The V segment lost 5 bases and the J segment 4 bases; nucleotides outside the gene matches: 4. Here the CDR3 reads CASSQGGGYGYTF. CDR3 nucleotide sequence: TGTGCCAGCAGCCAGGGGGGTGGCTATGGCTACACCTTC.

The V gene is TRBV27, the J gene TRBJ1-5; perhaps TRBD1 as D (5 bases). The V end was cut by 1 base, the J end by 6 bases, with 10 bases between. CDR1 MNHEY and CDR2 SMNVEV come from the germline V gene (reference sequence). CDR3 size: 14 residues. CDR3 DNA sequence: TGTGCCAGCAGTTTATATAGGGGAGGTCAGCCCCAGCATTTT. Its protein is CASSLYRGGQPQHF.

The V and J genes are TRBV5-1 and TRBJ2-3, with 13 bases that match TRBD2. With V trimmed by 0 bases and J by 9 bases, 10 bases remained unmatched. The germline V gene has CDR1 SGHRS and CDR2 YFSETQ. The CDR3 has 17 residues. The CDR3 here is CASSLGTSGGAFPTQYF. The DNA of the CDR3 is TGCGCCAGCAGCTTGGGAACTAGCGGGGGGGCCTTCCCCACGCAGTATTTT.

This clone appeared a single time. In DNA form, the CDR3 reads TGTGCCAGCAGCCACCGGACAGGTCTGGAGACCCAGTACTTC. Its translation: CASSHRTGLETQYF. The chain uses TRBV11-1 and TRBJ2-5; 7 bases are a match to TRBD1. V was pared by 5 bases and J by 5 bases, with 8 bases of the junction left unmatched. The CDR3 is 14 residues long. Germline V gives CDR1 SGHAT, CDR2 FQDESV (reference sequence).

The CDR3 region is CASRPGQGAQDTQYF. In nucleotides, the CDR3 is TGTGCAAGTCGCCCAGGACAGGGGGCACAAGATACGCAGTATTTT. The chain links TRBV12-2 to TRBJ2-3; TRBD1 is taken as the D call from the table, unchecked against the DNA. TRBV12-2 is a recognized pseudogene. This CDR3 contains 15 residues.

The chain employs TRBV7-2 and TRBJ2-7; 7 bases align to TRBD1. The V gene end was trimmed by 6 bases and the J gene end by 5 bases; junction bases not matched to a gene: 13. The CDR3 covers 15 residues. Germline CDR1 SGHTA, CDR2 FQGNSA. The CDR3 loop is CASSVRAGGVNEQYF. Written as DNA, the CDR3 is TGTGCCAGCAGTGTAAGGGCAGGGGGAGTAAACGAGCAGTACTTC.

This rearrangement joins TRBV6-1 to TRBJ2-7; no definite D call. The CDR3 totals 13 residues. V was trimmed by 4 bases and J by 4 bases, leaving 11 bases between them. The germline V gene encodes CDR1 MNHNS and CDR2 SASEGT. CDR3 DNA sequence: TGTGCCAGCAGTGTTCAGCCACCTTACGAGCAGTACTTC. It specifies CASSVQPPYEQYF.

The chain links TRBV27 to TRBJ2-1; 8 bases map to TRBD1. The CDR3 contains 13 residues. In germline, CDR1 is MNHEY, CDR2 SMNVEV (reference sequence). J lost 6 bases, V lost 7 bases, and 5 bases had no gene match. The CDR3 loop reads CASTIGQGNEQFF. The CDR3 region has the DNA TGTGCCAGCACCATCGGACAGGGCAATGAGCAGTTCTTC.

This clone was found once. This sequence joins TRBV15 and TRBJ2-1, with D uncertain. Trimming took 3 bases from V and 8 from J, leaving 14 bases between them. Looked up from germline, CDR1 is LNHNV and CDR2 is YYDKDF (reference sequence). This CDR3 comprises 14 residues. CDR3 coding DNA: TGTGCCACCAGCAGGGCTACGTTAGGCGATGAGCAGTTCTTC. Protein product: CATSRATLGDEQFF.

The J gene is TRBJ2-7, the V gene TRBV19, with 9 bases aligning to TRBD1. CDR3 length: 15 amino acids. The ends lost 6 bases at V and 5 bases at J; junction bases unmatched: 11. Germline values: CDR1 LNHDA, CDR2 SQIVND (reference sequence). CDR3 residues: CASSERQGGNHEQYF. The DNA of the CDR3 is TGTGCCAGTAGCGAGCGACAGGGGGGTAACCACGAGCAGTACTTC.

This chain uses TRBV5-1 with TRBJ1-4; perhaps TRBD1 as D (5 bases). Trimming shortened V by 4 bases and J by 0 bases, and 19 bases separated the two germline ends. Germline loops: CDR1 SGHRS, CDR2 YFSETQ. The CDR3 runs 18 residues. The CDR3 nucleotides read TGCGCCAGCAGCCACCAACGTCAGGGTTCTGCAACTAATGAAAAACTGTTTTTT. Protein product: CASSHQRQGSATNEKLFF.

CDR3 amino acids: CASSVSTGTVNTEAFF. DNA of the CDR3: TGTGCCAGCAGTGTCTCAACCGGGACAGTGAACACTGAAGCTTTCTTT. The J gene is TRBJ1-1, the V gene TRBV28; TRBD1 agrees at 7 bases. Germline V lookup: CDR1 MDHEN, CDR2 SYDVKM. The CDR3 runs 16 residues. V trimming: 5 bases; J trimming: 0 bases; junction bases outside the gene matches: 9.

This chain links TRBV7-9 with TRBJ2-7; D remains unclear. Trimming shortened V by 1 base and J by 7 bases, and 17 bases separated the two germline ends. CDR1 and CDR2 (germline): SEHNR, FQNEAQ (reference sequence). The CDR3 totals 15 residues. In nucleotides, the CDR3 is TGTGCCAGCAGCTTAGGACTGGGCTTCCCTGGAGAGCAGTACTTC. Amino acids: CASSLGLGFPGEQYF.

The chain combines TRBV19 with TRBJ1-2; D ambiguous. Germline V lookup: CDR1 LNHDA, CDR2 SQIVND (reference sequence). V gave up 5 bases and J gave up 5 bases, with 9 bases separating them. The CDR3 length is 12 residues. CDR3 protein: CASSFKTYGYTF. In nucleotides, the CDR3 is TGTGCCAGTAGTTTCAAAACGTATGGCTACACCTTC.

V gene TRBV19 combines with J gene TRBJ1-5, with TRBD1 matching over 9 bases. V shed 5 bases and J 1 base; nucleotides not matched to a gene: 6. Germline V gives CDR1 LNHDA, CDR2 SQIVND (reference sequence). This CDR3 is 16 amino acids long. As DNA, the CDR3 is TGTGCCAGTAGTGCGGGACAGGGTCGAAGCAATCAGCCCCAGCATTTT. Translating it yields CASSAGQGRSNQPQHF. Complete variable domain (other parts from reference TRBV19 and TRBJ1-5): DGGITQSPKYLFRKEGQNVTLSCEQNLNHDAMYWYRQDPGQGLRLIYYSQIVNDFQKGDIAEGYSVSREKKESFPLTVTSAQKNPTAFYLCASSAGQGRSNQPQHFGDGTRLSIL.

The chain is built from TRBV11-2 and TRBJ2-4; 12 nucleotides align to TRBD1. This CDR3 comprises 18 residues. CDR1 is SGHAT and CDR2 is FQNNGV in the germline V gene. Trimming cost V 5 bases and J 2 bases; bases outside gene matches: 10. CDR3 sequence: CASSRRDRGLPTKNIQYF. CDR3 coding DNA: TGTGCCAGCAGCCGCCGGGACAGGGGGCTCCCCACCAAAAACATTCAGTACTTC.

This rearrangement joins TRBV11-2 to TRBJ1-1; D is undetermined. The V end was cut by 1 base, the J end by 5 bases, with 5 bases between. Germline CDR1 and CDR2: SGHAT and FQNNGV. This CDR3 spans 12 amino acids. Here the CDR3 reads CASSLGWTEAFF. In DNA, the CDR3 is TGTGCCAGCAGCTTAGGGTGGACTGAAGCTTTCTTT.

The rearrangement links TRBV7-6 to TRBJ2-7; D unclear. Looked up from germline, CDR1 is SGHVS and CDR2 is FNYEAQ. V gave up 5 bases and J gave up 6 bases, with 14 bases separating them. The CDR3 has 13 amino acids. CDR3 bases: TGTGCCAGCAGCCCCGCTTACGATCGCGAGCAGTACTTC. It encodes CASSPAYDREQYF.

The chain carries TRBV6-6 and TRBJ2-2; D is unclear. The CDR3 loop spans 11 amino acids. Germline CDR1 and CDR2: MNHNY and SVGAGI (reference sequence). V was shortened by 6 bases and J by 4 bases, with 3 bases between the two germline ends. The CDR3 protein is CASRSTGELFF. DNA of the CDR3: TGTGCCAGCAGAAGCACCGGGGAGCTGTTTTTT.